Below are 10 T cell receptor beta chains sequenced from a single sample in a study of CXCR4 blockade with PD-1 therapy in pancreatic cancer. The method was immunoSEQ multiplex PCR; TCRdb's version includes in-frame clones alone and lacks a portion of them. The sample records about 1,700 clones, around 39% being singletons. Sequencing was performed on tumor tissue. These TCRs come from a human donor with pancreatic ductal adenocarcinoma.

The CDR3 loop reads CASSWRTGFNTGELFF. CDR3 nucleotides: TGTGCCAGCAGTTGGAGGACAGGGTTCAACACCGGGGAGCTGTTTTTT. The rearrangement joins TRBV6-8 to TRBJ2-2; TRBD1 matches at 8 bases. This CDR3 comprises 16 residues. Looked up from germline, CDR1 is MNHGY and CDR2 is SAAAGT. After removal of 4 bases from V and 2 bases from J, the junction contained 6 bases not matched to a gene.

This clone was counted a few times. This chain uses TRBV2 with TRBJ2-7; no clear D. The CDR3 is 14 residues long. The germline V and J ends were trimmed by 0 bases and 2 bases, with 8 bases remaining between them. CDR1 SNHLY and CDR2 FYNNEI come from the germline V gene. The DNA of the CDR3 is TGTGCCAGCAGTGAAGCGCGGTCTCCCTACGAGCAGTACTTC. Its protein product is CASSEARSPYEQYF. The full variable domain, rest sourced from reference TRBV2 and TRBJ2-7, is EPEVTQTPSHQVTQMGQEVILRCVPISNHLYFYWYRQILGQKVEFLVSFYNNEISEKSEIFDDQFSVERPDGSNFTLKIRSTKLEDSAMYFCASSEARSPYEQYFGPGTRLTVT.

This clone has more than one count but fewer than ten. The CDR3 DNA follows: TGTGCCAGCAGCTTGCCGGACAGTTTTAGCACAGATACGCAGTATTTT. This encodes CASSLPDSFSTDTQYF. The chain has TRBV11-3 and TRBJ2-3; D is possibly TRBD1 (6 bases). The length of the CDR3 is 16 residues. The germline gives CDR1 SGHNT, CDR2 YENEEA. Trimming pared 3 bases from V and 0 bases from J, leaving 13 bases between.

The chain is built from TRBV18 and TRBJ2-5; 9 nucleotides match TRBD1. Germline V gives CDR1 KGHSH, CDR2 LQKENI. V lost 6 bases, J lost 2 bases, and 7 bases stayed unmatched. CDR3 length: 15 residues. CDR3 in DNA: TGTGCCAGCTCGAAGGACAGGGGAAAACAAGAGACCCAGTACTTC. Its protein product is CASSKDRGKQETQYF.

The chain couples TRBV18 to TRBJ2-7, with TRBD1 as a possible D gene (5 bases). Trimming shortened V by 3 bases and J by 6 bases, and 12 bases separated the two germline ends. CDR1 is KGHSH, CDR2 LQKENI, per germline. The CDR3 is 13 residues long. The CDR3 coding sequence is TGTGCCAGCTCACCCTGGCAGGGTGCCGAGCAGTACTTC. It codes for CASSPWQGAEQYF.

The rearrangement joins TRBV18 to TRBJ2-3, with D hard to call. V shed 3 bases and J shed 1 base, with 14 bases lying between them. CDR1 and CDR2 (germline): KGHSH, LQKENI. The CDR3 is made up of 16 amino acids. CDR3 nucleotides: TGTGCCAGCTCACCGGTGGCGCTATCGGGCACAGATACGCAGTATTTT. It is translated as CASSPVALSGTDTQYF.

This clone occurred a few times. The V call is TRBV30, the J call TRBJ1-6; TRBD1 matches at 7 bases. CDR1 is GTSNPN, CDR2 SVGIG, per germline (reference sequence). The CDR3 contains 16 residues. Trimming took 3 bases from V and 3 from J; bases not matched to a gene: 8. The CDR3 loop reads CAWREIGTDYNSPLHF. CDR3 bases: TGTGCCTGGAGGGAAATTGGGACAGACTATAATTCACCCCTCCACTTT.

The chain carries TRBV25-1 and TRBJ1-1, with D hard to call. Germline V gene lookup returns CDR1 MGHDK and CDR2 SYGVNS. Trimming cost V 1 base and J 1 base, with 10 bases left between them. There are 15 residues in the CDR3. CDR3 loop: CASSESGRRNTEAFF. The DNA of the CDR3 is TGTGCCAGCAGTGAATCGGGAAGGAGGAACACTGAAGCTTTCTTT.

This chain uses TRBV19 with TRBJ1-2; possible D gene TRBD1, 6 bases. The V and J ends lost 3 bases and 7 bases respectively, with 12 bases between them. The germline gives CDR1 LNHDA, CDR2 SQIVND (reference sequence). This CDR3 region has 13 residues. As DNA, the CDR3 is TGTGCCAGTAGTATTTCGATGGGGGCTGGCTACACCTTC. It yields the protein CASSISMGAGYTF.

A few counts support this clone. The chain links TRBV6-8 to TRBJ2-5, with a tentative D call TRBD1 (7 bases). Trimming stripped 10 bases from V and 3 bases from J, with 15 bases between. The CDR3 length is 13 residues. CDR1 MNHGY and CDR2 SAAAGT come from the germline V gene. Here the CDR3 DNA reads TGTGCCATCACGCCAGGGGGGAAAGAGACCCAGTACTTC. Translated: CAITPGGKETQYF.